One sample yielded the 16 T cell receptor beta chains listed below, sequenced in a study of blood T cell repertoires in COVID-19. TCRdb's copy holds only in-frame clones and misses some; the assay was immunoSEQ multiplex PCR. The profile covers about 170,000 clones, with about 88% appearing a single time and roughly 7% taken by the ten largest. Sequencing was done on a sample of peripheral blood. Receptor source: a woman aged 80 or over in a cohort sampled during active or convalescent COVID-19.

For the CDR3, the DNA is TGTGCCAGCAACTATTATTCTGGCACCGGGGAGCTGTTTTTT. Protein product: CASNYYSGTGELFF. The gene calls are TRBV7-9 and TRBJ2-2; no clear D gene. V was clipped by 7 bases and J by 4 bases, with 13 bases between them. This CDR3 has 14 amino acids. Germline CDR1 reads SEHNR; CDR2 reads FQNEAQ (reference sequence).

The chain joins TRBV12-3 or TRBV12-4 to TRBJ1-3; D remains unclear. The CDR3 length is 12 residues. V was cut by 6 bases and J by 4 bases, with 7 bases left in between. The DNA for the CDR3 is TGTGCCAGCAGGATACAGGGAAACACCATATATTTT. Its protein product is CASRIQGNTIYF.

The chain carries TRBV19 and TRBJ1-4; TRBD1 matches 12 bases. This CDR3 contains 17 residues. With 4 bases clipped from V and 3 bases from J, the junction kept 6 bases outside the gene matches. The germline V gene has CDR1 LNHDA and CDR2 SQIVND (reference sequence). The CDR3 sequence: CASSTQGQGAANEKLFF. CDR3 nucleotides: TGTGCCAGTAGTACCCAGGGACAGGGGGCGGCTAATGAAAAACTGTTTTTT.

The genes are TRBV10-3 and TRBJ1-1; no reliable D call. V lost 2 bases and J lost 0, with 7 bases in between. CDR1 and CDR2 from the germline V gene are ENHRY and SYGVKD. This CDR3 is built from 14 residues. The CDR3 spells CAISEENMNTEAFF. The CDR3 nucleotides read TGTGCCATCAGTGAGGAAAACATGAACACTGAAGCTTTCTTT.

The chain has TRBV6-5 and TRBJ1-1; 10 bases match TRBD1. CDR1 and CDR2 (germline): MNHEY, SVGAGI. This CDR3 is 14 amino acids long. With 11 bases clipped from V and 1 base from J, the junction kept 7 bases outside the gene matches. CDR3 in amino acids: CAGRQGASNTEAFF. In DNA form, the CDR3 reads TGTGCCGGAAGACAGGGGGCTTCGAACACTGAAGCTTTCTTT.

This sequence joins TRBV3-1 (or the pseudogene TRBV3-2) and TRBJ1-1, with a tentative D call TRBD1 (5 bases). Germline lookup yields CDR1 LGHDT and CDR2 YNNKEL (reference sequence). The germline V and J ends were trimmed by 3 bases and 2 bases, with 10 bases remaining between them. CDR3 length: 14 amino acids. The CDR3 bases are TGTGCCAGCAGCCACTTGGGGCTTAACACTGAAGCTTTCTTT. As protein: CASSHLGLNTEAFF.

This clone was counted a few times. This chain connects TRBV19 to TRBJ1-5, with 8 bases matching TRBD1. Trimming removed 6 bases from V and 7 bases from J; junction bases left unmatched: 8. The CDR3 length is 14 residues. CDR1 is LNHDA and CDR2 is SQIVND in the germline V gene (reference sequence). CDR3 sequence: CASSGDRGHQPQHF. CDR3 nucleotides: TGTGCCAGTAGCGGCGACAGGGGACACCAGCCCCAGCATTTT.

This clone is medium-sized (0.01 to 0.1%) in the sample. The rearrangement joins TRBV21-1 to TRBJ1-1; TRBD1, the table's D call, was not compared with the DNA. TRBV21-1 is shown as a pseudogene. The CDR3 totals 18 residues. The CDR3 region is CASSKDTVRGEMNTEAFF. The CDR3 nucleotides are TGTGCCAGCAGCAAAGATACGGTAAGGGGCGAAATGAACACTGAAGCTTTCTTT.

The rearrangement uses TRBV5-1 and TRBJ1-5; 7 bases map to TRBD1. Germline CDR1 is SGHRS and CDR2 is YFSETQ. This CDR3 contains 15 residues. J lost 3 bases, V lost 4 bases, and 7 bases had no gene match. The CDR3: CASSRGTADNQPQHF. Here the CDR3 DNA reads TGCGCCAGCAGCAGAGGGACAGCGGACAATCAGCCCCAGCATTTT.

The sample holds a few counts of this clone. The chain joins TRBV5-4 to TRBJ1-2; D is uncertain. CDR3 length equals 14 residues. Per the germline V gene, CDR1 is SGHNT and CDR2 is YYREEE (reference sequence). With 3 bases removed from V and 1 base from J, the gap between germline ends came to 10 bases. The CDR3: CASSSDGLNYGYTF. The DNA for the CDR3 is TGTGCCAGCAGCTCCGACGGACTTAACTATGGCTACACCTTC.

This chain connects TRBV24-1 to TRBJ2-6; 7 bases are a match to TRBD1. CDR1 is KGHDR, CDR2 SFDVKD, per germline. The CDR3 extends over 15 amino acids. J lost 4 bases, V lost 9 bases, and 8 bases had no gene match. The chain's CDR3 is CATSITGAGANVLTF. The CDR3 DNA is TGTGCCACCTCAATCACAGGGGCCGGGGCCAACGTCCTGACTTTC.

The CDR3, as DNA: TGTGCCACCAGTGTCCTACAGGGGGCTAGTGGAAACACCATATATTTT. As protein: CATSVLQGASGNTIYF. The gene calls are TRBV24-1 and TRBJ1-3; 9 bases map to TRBD1. Germline-derived CDR1 and CDR2 are KGHDR and SFDVKD. The CDR3 loop spans 16 amino acids. Unmatched junction bases numbered 7, after V lost 5 bases and J lost 3 bases.

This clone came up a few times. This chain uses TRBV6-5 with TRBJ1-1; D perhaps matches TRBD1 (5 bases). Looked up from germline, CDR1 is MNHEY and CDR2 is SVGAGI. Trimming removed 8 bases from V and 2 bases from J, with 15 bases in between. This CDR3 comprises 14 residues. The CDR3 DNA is TGTGCCAGCGGGGGGGGACCCAAAAACACTGAAGCTTTCTTT. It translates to CASGGGPKNTEAFF.

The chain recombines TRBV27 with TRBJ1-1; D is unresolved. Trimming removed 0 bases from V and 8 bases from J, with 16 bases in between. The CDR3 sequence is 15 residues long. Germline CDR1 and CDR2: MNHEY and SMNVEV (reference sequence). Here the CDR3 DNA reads TGTGCCAGCAGTTTATCGTACGAGACTTCCAAAGAAGCTTTCTTT. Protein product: CASSLSYETSKEAFF.

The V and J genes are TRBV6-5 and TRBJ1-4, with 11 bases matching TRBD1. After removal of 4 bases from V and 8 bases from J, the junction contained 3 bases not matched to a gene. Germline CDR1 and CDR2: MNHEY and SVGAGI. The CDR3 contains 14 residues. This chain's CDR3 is CASSSGTGGEKLFF. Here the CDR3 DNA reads TGTGCCAGCAGTTCAGGGACAGGGGGGGAAAAACTGTTTTTT.

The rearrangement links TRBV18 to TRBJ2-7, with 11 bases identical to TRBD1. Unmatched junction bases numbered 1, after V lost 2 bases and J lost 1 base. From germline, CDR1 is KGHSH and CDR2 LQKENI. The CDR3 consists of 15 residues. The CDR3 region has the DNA TGTGCCAGCTCACCAGGGACAGGGGGTTCCTACGAGCAGTACTTC. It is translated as CASSPGTGGSYEQYF.